This T cell receptor beta chain is drawn from a study of T cells in Graves' hyperthyroidism and ophthalmopathy. Study in general: Prior to any treatment, at the point of initial diagnosis, peripheral blood was collected. General study findings and limits: The model identified upcoming ophthalmopathy a median approximately six months ahead of onset. Most thyroid clonotypes that were expanded above 0.001 also turned up in blood.

Amplified TCR beta CDR3 regions derived from RNA transcripts. Using the HTBI primer set, a first-round RT-PCR was run on the TCR CDR3. TCRdb reprocessed the multiplex PCR reads with MiXCR, giving one entry per CDR3 protein. This table holds some 760,000 distinct CDR3 sequences, 12% to 15% found once. Exclusion criteria comprised uncontrolled infection, other autoimmune disease, pregnancy or lactation. The CDR3 length is 15 residues. Trimming took 5 bases from V and 6 from J; bases not matched to a gene: 11. Germline CDR1 is LNHDA and CDR2 is SQIVND (reference sequence). On this clonotype itself: Its antigen remains unidentified.

This TCR derives from a woman younger than 35 with Graves' hyperthyroidism. Sequencing was done on a sample of blood. This chain uses TRBV19 with TRBJ1-2; 8 nucleotides line up with TRBD1. The CDR3 is CASSENRGNVDGYTF. CDR3 nucleotides: TGTGCCAGTAGTGAAAACAGGGGGAATGTCGATGGCTACACCTTC.